This T cell receptor (beta chain) was documented in a study of blood T cell repertoires in COVID-19. The method was immunoSEQ multiplex PCR; TCRdb's version includes in-frame clones alone and lacks a portion of them. The sample yields about 24,000 clones, around 86% seen once. From germline, CDR1 is SNHLY and CDR2 FYNNEI. Losses at the gene ends were 8 bases for V and 5 bases for J; bases not matched to a gene: 5. The CDR3 covers 13 residues. Sequenced material: peripheral blood. The chain combines TRBV2 with TRBJ2-5, with 10 bases fitting TRBD2. The TCR was taken from a man in his sixties or seventies with acute or convalescent COVID-19. The CDR3 nucleotides are TGTGCCAGCTCAGCGGGAGGGGGGGAGACCCAGTACTTC. As protein: CASSAGGGETQYF. Full variable domain (outside the CDR3, taken from reference TRBV2 and TRBJ2-5): EPEVTQTPSHQVTQMGQEVILRCVPISNHLYFYWYRQILGQKVEFLVSFYNNEISEKSEIFDDQFSVERPDGSNFTLKIRSTKLEDSAMYFCASSAGGGETQYFGPGTRLLVL.